The text below deals with one TCR beta chain. Its antigen is not known. Sequencing used immunoSEQ multiplex PCR; TCRdb keeps in-frame clones, though not all of them. The data contain roughly 260,000 clones, 90% of them seen just once; the ten biggest clones take up roughly 0.4%. The data were obtained in a study of cytomegalovirus exposure and HLA in healthy donors. Germline V lookup: CDR1 SGHRS, CDR2 YFSETQ. This CDR3 is built from 14 residues. The V end was cut by 4 bases, the J end by 6 bases, with 13 bases between. The validation cohort, a group of 120 subjects, included the donors and was separate from the approximately 650-subject first cohort. Findings and caveats of the study: Confirmation in vitro established that a few CMV-associated chains were specific for CMV antigens. Researchers counted around 150 TCR beta chains as cytomegalovirus-associated.

V and J are TRBV5-1 and TRBJ1-4; D unclear. The material sequenced was PBMCs. This TCR came from a woman under 30 in good health and CMV-seronegative. Here the CDR3 reads CASSLRGSDEKLFF. CDR3 bases: TGCGCCAGCAGCCTACGGGGTTCTGATGAAAAACTGTTTTTT.